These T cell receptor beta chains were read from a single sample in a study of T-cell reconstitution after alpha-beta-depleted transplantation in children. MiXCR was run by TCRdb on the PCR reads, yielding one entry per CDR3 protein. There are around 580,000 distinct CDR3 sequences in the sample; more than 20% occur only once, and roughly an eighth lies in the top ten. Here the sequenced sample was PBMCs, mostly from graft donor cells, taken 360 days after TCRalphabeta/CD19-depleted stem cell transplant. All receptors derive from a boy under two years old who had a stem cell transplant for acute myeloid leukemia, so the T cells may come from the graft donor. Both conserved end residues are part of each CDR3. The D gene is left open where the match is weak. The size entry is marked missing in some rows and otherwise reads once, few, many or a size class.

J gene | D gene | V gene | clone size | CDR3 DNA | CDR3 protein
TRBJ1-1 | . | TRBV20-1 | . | TGCAGTTATGGCAGGGGAAGAGGGGCTTTCTTT | CSYGRGRGAFF
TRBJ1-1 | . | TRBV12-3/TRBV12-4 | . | TGTGCCAGCACCTTGGGGCAGGTTGCGACTGAAGCTTTCTTT | CASTLGQVATEAFF
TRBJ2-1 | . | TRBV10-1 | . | TGCGCCAGCAGCGGTCTCCGGGATCGCTCCTACAATGAGCAGTTCTTC | CASSGLRDRSYNEQFF
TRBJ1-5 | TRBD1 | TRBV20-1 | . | TGCAGTGCTAGCCCCCGGACAGGGCGCAGCAATCAGCCCCAGCATTTT | CSASPRTGRSNQPQHF
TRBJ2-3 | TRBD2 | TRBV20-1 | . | TGCAGTGCTAGACGGGCTAGCGGGGTCCCAGATACGCAGTATTTT | CSARRASGVPDTQYF
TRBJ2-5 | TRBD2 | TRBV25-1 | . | TGTGCCAGCAGTGATCTTCAGCGGGGGGCTCAAGAGACCCAGTACTTC | CASSDLQRGAQETQYF
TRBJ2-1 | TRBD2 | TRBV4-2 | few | TGTGCCAGCAGCCACACTAGCGGGGGGGCAAATGAGCAGTTCTTC | CASSHTSGGANEQFF
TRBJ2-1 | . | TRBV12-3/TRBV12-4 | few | TGTGCCAGCAGTTTAAGGGGAACTGAGCAGTTCTTC | CASSLRGTEQFF
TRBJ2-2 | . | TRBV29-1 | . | TGCAGCGTCCTAGGGGGATCGAACACCGGGGAGCTGTTTTTT | CSVLGGSNTGELFF
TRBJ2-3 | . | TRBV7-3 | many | TGTGCCAGCAGCTTACCCACCGGGACCGACCCAGATACGCAGTATTTT | CASSLPTGTDPDTQYF
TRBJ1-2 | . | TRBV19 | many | TGTGCCAGTAGCGAGTACTATGGCTACACCTTC | CASSEYYGYTF
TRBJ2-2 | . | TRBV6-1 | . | TGTGCCAGCAGTAAAAGGGCGGGCACCGGGGAGCTGTTTTTT | CASSKRAGTGELFF
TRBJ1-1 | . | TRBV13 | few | TGTGCCAGCAGCCCCCCAGGGTCCCCTGAAGCTTTCTTT | CASSPPGSPEAFF
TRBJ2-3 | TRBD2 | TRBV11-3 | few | TGTGCCAGCAGCTCGAGGCGGGGGAACACAGATACGCAGTATTTT | CASSSRRGNTDTQYF
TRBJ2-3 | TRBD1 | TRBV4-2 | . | TGTGCCAGCAGCCGAACCCGGGACAGGGGGACAGATACGCAGTATTTT | CASSRTRDRGTDTQYF
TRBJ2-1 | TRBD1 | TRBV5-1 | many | TGCGCCAGCAGCCGACAGGGGACCCTATACAATGAGCAGTTCTTC | CASSRQGTLYNEQFF
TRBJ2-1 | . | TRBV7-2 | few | TGTGCCAGCAGCTTAGGGGGGCCCCCATCCTACAATGAGCAGTTCTTC | CASSLGGPPSYNEQFF